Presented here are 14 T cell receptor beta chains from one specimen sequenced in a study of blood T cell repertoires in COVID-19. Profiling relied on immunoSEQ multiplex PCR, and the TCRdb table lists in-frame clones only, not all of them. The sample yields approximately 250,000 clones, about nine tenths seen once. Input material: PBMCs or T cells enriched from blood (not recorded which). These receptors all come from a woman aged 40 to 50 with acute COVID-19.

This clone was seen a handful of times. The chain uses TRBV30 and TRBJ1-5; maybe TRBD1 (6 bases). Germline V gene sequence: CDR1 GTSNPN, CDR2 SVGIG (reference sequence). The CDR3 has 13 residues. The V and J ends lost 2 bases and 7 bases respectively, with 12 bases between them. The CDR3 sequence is CAWSSLDRQPQHF. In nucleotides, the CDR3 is TGTGCCTGGAGTTCCCTCGACAGGCAGCCCCAGCATTTT.

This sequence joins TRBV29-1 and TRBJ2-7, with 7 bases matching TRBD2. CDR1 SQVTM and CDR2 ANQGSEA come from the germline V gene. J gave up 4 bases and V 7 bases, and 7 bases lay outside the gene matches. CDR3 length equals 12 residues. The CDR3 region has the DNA TGCAGCGCGGGGGAGGGCCCATACGAGCAGTACGTC. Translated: CSAGEGPYEQYV.

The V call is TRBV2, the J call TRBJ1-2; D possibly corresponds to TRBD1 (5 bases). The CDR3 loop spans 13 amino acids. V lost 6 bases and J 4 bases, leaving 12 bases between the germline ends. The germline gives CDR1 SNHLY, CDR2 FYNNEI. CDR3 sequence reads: CASRTASPYGYTF. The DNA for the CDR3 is TGTGCCAGCAGGACAGCCAGCCCCTATGGCTACACCTTC.

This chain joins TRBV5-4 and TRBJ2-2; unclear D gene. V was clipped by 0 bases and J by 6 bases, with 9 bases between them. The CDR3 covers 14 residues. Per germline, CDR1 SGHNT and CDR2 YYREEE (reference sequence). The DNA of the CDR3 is TGTGCCAGCAGCTTGGGACTTTTGGCCGGGGAGCTGTTTTTT. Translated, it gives CASSLGLLAGELFF.

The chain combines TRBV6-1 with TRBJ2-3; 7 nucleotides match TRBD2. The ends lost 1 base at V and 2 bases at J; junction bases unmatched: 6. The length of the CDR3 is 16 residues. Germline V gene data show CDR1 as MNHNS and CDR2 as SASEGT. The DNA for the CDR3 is TGTGCCAGCAGTGAAGACGAGGGGAGGGCCACAGATACGCAGTATTTT. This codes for CASSEDEGRATDTQYF.

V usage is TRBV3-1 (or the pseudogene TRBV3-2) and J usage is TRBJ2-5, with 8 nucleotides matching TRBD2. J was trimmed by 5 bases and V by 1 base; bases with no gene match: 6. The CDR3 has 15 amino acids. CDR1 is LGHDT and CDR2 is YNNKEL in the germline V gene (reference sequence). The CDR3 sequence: CASSQASGTRETQYF. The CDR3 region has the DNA TGTGCCAGCAGCCAAGCCTCCGGGACTAGGGAGACCCAGTACTTC.

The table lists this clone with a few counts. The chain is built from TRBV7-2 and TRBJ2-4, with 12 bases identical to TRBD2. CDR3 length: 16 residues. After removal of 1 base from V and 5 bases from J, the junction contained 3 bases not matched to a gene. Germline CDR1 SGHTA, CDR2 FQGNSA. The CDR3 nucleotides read TGTGCCAGCAGCTTAGGACTAGCGGGAGCTCAAAACATTCAGTACTTC. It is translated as CASSLGLAGAQNIQYF.

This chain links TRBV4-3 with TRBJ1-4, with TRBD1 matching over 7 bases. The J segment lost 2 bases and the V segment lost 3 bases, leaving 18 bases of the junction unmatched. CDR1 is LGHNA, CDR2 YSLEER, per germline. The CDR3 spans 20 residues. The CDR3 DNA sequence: TGCGCCAGCAGCCATCGTAAAACAGGGGTAGTAAGTTTGACTAATGAAAAACTGTTTTTT. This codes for CASSHRKTGVVSLTNEKLFF.

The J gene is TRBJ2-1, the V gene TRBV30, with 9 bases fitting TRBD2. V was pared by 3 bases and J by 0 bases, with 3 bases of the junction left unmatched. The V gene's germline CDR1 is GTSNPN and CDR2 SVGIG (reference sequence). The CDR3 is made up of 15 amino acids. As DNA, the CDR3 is TGTGCCTGGAGCGCGGGGGGGTCCTCCTACAATGAGCAGTTCTTC. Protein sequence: CAWSAGGSSYNEQFF.

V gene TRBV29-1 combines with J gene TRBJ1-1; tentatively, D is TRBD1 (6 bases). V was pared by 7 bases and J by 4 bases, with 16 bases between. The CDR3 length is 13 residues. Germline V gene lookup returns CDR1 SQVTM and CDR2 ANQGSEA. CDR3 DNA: TGCAGCGGAGGACAGCAACTTTTCACTGAAGCTTTCTTT. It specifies CSGGQQLFTEAFF.

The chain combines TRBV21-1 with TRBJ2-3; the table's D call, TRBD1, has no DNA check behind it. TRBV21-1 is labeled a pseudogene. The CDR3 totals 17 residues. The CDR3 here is CASSKEGGQGVVDTQYF. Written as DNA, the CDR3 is TGTGCCAGCAGCAAAGAAGGGGGACAGGGGGTTGTAGATACGCAGTATTTT.

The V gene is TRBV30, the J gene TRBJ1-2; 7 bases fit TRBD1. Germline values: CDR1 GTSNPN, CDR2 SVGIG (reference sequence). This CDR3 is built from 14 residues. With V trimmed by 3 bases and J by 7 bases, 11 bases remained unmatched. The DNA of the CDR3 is TGTGCCTGGAGCAGGGACAGAAAAAGATTTGGCTACACCTTC. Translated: CAWSRDRKRFGYTF.

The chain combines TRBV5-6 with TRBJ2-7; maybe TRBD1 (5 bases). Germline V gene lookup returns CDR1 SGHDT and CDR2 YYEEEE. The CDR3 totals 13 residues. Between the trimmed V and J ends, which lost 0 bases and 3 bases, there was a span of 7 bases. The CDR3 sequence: CASSLGQHYEQYF. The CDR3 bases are TGTGCCAGCAGCTTGGGACAGCACTACGAGCAGTACTTC.

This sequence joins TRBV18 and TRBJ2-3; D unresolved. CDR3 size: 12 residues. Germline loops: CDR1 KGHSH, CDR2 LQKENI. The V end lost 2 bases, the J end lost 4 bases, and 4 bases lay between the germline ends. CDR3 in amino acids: CASSPRADTQYF. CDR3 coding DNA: TGTGCCAGCTCACCAAGAGCAGATACGCAGTATTTT.